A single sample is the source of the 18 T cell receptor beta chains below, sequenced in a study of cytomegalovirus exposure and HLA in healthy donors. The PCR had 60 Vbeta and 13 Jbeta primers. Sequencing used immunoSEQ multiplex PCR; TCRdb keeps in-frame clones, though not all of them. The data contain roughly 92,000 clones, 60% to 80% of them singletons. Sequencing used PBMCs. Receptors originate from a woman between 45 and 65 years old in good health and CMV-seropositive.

This chain's CDR3 is CASRRLAGSTDTQYF. Written as DNA, the CDR3 is TGTGCCAGCAGGAGACTAGCGGGGAGCACAGATACGCAGTATTTT. The V gene is TRBV6-1, the J gene TRBJ2-3, with 11 positions matching TRBD2. Trimming took 6 bases from V and 0 from J; bases not matched to a gene: 2. The germline CDR1 and CDR2 sequences are MNHNS and SASEGT. This CDR3 has 15 residues.

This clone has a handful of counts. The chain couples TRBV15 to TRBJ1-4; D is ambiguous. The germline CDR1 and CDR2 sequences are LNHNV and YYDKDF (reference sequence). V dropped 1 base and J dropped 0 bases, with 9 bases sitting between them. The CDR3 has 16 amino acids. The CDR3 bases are TGTGCCACCAGCAGAGTCATCGGTGCAACTAATGAAAAACTGTTTTTT. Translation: CATSRVIGATNEKLFF.

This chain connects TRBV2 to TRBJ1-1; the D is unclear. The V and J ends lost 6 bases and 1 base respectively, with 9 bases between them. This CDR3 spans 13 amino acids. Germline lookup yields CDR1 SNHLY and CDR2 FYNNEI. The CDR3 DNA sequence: TGTGCCAGCAGCACCGACACGAACACTGAAGCTTTCTTT. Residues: CASSTDTNTEAFF.

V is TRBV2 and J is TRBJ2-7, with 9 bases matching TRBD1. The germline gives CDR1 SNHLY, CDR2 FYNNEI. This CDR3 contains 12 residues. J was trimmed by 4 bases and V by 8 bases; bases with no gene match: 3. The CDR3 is CASGQGSYEQYV. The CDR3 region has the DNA TGTGCCAGCGGACAGGGGTCTTACGAGCAGTACGTC.

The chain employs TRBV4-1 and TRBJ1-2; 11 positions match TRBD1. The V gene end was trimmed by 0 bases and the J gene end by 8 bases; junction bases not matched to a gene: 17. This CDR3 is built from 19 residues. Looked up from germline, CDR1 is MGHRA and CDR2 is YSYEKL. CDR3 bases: TGCGCCAGCAGCCAAGATACGGGGGGCGTCGGACAGGGGGCAATAGGCTACACCTTC. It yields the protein CASSQDTGGVGQGAIGYTF.

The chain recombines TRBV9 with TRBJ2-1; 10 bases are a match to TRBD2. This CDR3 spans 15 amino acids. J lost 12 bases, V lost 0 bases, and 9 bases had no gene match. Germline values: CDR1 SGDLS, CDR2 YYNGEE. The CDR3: CASSVEGSGRATQFF. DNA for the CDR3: TGTGCCAGCAGCGTAGAGGGGAGCGGGAGGGCTACGCAGTTCTTC.

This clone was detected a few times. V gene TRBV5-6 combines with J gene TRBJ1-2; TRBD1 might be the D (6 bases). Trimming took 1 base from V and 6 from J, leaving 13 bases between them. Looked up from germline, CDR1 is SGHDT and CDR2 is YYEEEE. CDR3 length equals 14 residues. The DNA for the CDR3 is TGTGCCAGCAGCTTGTTGGGCCCAGGGGATGGCTACACCTTC. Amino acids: CASSLLGPGDGYTF.

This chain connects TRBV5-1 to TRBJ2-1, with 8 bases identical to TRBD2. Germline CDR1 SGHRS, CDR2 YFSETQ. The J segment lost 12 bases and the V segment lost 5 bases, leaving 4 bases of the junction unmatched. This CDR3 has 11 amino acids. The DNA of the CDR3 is TGCGCCAGCAGTCCCGGACTAGCGCAGTTCTTC. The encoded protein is CASSPGLAQFF.

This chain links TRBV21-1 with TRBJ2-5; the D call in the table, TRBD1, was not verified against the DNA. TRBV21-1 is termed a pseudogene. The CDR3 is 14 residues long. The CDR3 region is CASSKGTRAETQYF. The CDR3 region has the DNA TGTGCCAGCAGCAAAGGGACCAGGGCCGAGACCCAGTACTTC.

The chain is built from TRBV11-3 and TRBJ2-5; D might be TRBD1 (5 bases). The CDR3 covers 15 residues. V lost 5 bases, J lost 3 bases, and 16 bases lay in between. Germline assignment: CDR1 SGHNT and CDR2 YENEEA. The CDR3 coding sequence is TGTGCCAGCAGCCCGCAATCTTTAGGGGAAGAGACCCAGTACTTC. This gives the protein CASSPQSLGEETQYF.

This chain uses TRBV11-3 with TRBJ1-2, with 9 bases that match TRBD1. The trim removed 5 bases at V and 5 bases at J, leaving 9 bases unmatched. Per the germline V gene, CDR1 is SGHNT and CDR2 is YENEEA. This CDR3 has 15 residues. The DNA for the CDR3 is TGTGCCAGCAGCCTACAACAGGGGGCTCTGTATGGCTACACCTTC. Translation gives CASSLQQGALYGYTF.

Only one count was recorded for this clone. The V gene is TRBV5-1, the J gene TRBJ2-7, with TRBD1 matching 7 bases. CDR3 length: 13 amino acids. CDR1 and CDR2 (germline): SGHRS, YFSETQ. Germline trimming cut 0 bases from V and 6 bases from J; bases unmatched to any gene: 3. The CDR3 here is CASSLVAGGEQYF. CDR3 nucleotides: TGCGCCAGCAGCTTGGTCGCAGGGGGCGAGCAGTACTTC.

In DNA, the CDR3 is TGTGCCAGCAGTGTTGCACAGGGCGGGTCTCCGCATTTT. It codes for CASSVAQGGSPHF. The chain has TRBV6-1 and TRBJ1-5; D is possibly TRBD1 (6 bases). The length of the CDR3 is 13 residues. V was pared by 4 bases and J by 15 bases, with 19 bases between. In germline, CDR1 is MNHNS, CDR2 SASEGT.

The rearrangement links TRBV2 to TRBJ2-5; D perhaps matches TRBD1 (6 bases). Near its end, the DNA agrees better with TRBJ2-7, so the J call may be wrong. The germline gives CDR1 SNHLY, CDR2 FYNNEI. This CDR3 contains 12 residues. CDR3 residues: CASSFTGPEQYF. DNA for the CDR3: TGTGCCAGCAGCTTTACAGGGCCCGAGCAGTACTTC.

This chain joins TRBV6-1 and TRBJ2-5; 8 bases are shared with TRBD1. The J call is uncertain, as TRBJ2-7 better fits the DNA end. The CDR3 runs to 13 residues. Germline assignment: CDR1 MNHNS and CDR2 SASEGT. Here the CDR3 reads CASSGQGFYEQYF. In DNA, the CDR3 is TGTGCCAGCAGTGGACAGGGGTTCTACGAGCAGTACTTC.

The CDR3 DNA sequence: TGTGCCAGCATCAACAGTCCTACCTCTGGAAACACCATATATTTT. Amino acids: CASINSPTSGNTIYF. The chain recombines TRBV6-1 with TRBJ1-3, with D uncertain. The CDR3 totals 15 residues. V lost 7 bases to trimming and J lost 0 bases, with 13 bases between them. The germline gives CDR1 MNHNS, CDR2 SASEGT.

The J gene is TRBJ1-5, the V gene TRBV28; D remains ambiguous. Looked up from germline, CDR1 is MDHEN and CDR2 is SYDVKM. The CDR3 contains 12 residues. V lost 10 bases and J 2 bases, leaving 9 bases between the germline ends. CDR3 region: CAISRGNQPQHF. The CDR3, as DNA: TGTGCCATCTCCCGGGGCAATCAGCCCCAGCATTTT.

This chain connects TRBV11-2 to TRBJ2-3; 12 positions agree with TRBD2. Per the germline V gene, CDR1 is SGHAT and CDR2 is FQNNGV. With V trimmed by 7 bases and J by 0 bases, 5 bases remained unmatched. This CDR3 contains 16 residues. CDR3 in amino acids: CASNSGTSGSTDTQYF. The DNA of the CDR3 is TGTGCCAGCAACTCCGGGACTAGCGGGAGCACAGATACGCAGTATTTT.